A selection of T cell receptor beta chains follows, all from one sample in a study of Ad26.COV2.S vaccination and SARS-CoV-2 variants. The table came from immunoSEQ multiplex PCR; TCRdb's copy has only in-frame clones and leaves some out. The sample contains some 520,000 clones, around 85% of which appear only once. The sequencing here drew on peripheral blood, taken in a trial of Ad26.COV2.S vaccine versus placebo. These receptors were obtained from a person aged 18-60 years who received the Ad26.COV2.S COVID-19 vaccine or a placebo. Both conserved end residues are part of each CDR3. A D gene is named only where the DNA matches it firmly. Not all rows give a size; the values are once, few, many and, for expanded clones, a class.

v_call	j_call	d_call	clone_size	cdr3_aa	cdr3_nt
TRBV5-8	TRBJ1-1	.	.	CASSSSPRPMNTEAFF	TGTGCCAGCAGCTCCAGCCCCAGGCCGATGAACACTGAAGCTTTCTTT
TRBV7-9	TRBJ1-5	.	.	CASSEGSHSNQPQHF	TGTGCCAGCAGCGAGGGCTCCCATAGCAATCAGCCCCAGCATTTT
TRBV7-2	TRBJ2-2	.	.	CASSRDHNTGELFF	TGTGCCAGCAGCCGGGACCACAACACCGGGGAGCTGTTTTTT
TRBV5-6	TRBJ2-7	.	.	CASSFPGAGEQYF	TGTGCCAGCAGCTTTCCGGGGGCGGGTGAGCAGTACTTC
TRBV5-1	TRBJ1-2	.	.	CASSLGDRKRGYGYTF	TGCGCCAGCAGCTTGGGTGACCGGAAAAGGGGCTATGGCTACACCTTC
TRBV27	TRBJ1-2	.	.	CASSFLGEGPYGYTF	TGTGCCAGCAGTTTTCTGGGGGAAGGACCCTATGGCTACACCTTC
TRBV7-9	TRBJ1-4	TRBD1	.	CASSASDRVNEKLFF	TGTGCCAGCAGCGCGTCGGACAGGGTCAATGAAAAACTGTTTTTT
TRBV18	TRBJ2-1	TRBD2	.	CASSPSGSGNEQFF	TGTGCCAGCTCACCAAGCGGGAGTGGAAATGAGCAGTTCTTC
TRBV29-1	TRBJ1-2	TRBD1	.	CSVRQGARGTF	TGCAGCGTCCGACAGGGGGCGCGGGGCACCTTC
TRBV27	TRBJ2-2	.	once	CASRLLLSIGELFF	TGTGCCAGCAGACTCCTCTTGAGTATCGGGGAGCTGTTTTTT
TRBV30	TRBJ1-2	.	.	CAWDSGGGTGYTF	TGTGCCTGGGACTCCGGGGGGGGTACGGGCTACACCTTC
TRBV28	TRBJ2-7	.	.	CASSSPRYKERSGDWYEQYF	TGTGCCAGCAGTTCCCCCCGGTACAAGGAACGGTCAGGGGACTGGTACGAGCAGTACTTC
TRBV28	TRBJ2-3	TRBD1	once	CASSSPWQGGTDTQYF	TGTGCCAGCAGTTCACCGTGGCAGGGGGGCACAGATACGCAGTATTTT
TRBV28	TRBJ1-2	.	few	CASSSQGNYGYTF	TGTGCCAGCAGTTCGCAGGGGAACTATGGCTACACCTTC
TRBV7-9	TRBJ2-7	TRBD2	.	CASRGTSGSLSEQYF	TGTGCCAGCAGAGGGACTAGCGGGAGTCTGTCCGAGCAGTACTTC
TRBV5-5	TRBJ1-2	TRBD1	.	CASRVGQAYGYTF	TGTGCCAGCAGAGTGGGACAGGCCTATGGCTACACCTTC
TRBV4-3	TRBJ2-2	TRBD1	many	CASSQEGFQGATGELFF	TGCGCCAGCAGCCAAGAAGGGTTCCAGGGGGCGACCGGGGAGCTGTTTTTT
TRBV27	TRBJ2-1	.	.	CASSLGSYNEQFF	TGTGCCAGCAGTTTAGGGTCCTACAATGAGCAGTTCTTC
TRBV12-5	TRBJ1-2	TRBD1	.	CASGLVLQGDGYGYTF	TGTGCTAGTGGTTTGGTTTTACAGGGGGACGGCTATGGCTACACCTTC
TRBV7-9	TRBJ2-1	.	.	CASSFGEARGNEQFF	TGTGCCAGCAGCTTTGGGGAAGCCCGGGGGAATGAGCAGTTCTTC
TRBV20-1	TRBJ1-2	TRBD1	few	CSARTGNGYTF	TGCAGTGCTAGGACAGGGAACGGCTACACCTTC
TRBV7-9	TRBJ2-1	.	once	CASSLGTIPYNEQFF	TGTGCCAGCAGCTTAGGGACTATTCCGTATAATGAGCAGTTCTTC
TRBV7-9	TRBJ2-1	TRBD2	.	CASSSRLADPYNEQFF	TGTGCCAGCAGCTCCAGACTAGCCGATCCCTACAATGAGCAGTTCTTC
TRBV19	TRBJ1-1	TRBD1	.	CASKEGAGVSEAFF	TGTGCCAGTAAAGAGGGGGCTGGGGTCAGTGAAGCTTTCTTT
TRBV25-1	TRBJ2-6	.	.	CASGPGGGANVLTF	TGTGCCAGCGGTCCAGGTGGTGGGGCCAACGTCCTGACTTTC
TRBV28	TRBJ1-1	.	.	CASRPTQNTEAFF	TGTGCCAGCAGACCAACCCAGAACACTGAAGCTTTCTTT
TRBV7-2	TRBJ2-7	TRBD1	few	CASSFRQGPAYEQYF	TGTGCCAGCAGTTTCAGACAGGGGCCAGCCTACGAGCAGTACTTC
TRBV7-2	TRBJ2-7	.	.	CASSLAARLYEQYF	TGTGCCAGCAGCTTAGCTGCCAGACTTTACGAGCAGTACTTC
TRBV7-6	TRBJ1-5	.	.	CASSLAPGNNQPQHF	TGTGCCAGCAGCTTAGCCCCGGGGAACAATCAGCCCCAGCATTTT
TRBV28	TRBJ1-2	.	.	CASSLGQGNYGYTF	TGTGCCAGCAGCCTTGGCCAGGGAAACTATGGCTACACCTTC
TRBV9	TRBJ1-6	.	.	CASSVRGDSPLHF	TGTGCCAGCAGCGTTCGGGGGGACTCACCCCTCCACTTT
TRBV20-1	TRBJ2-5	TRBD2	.	CSASRTSGTKETQYF	TGCAGTGCTAGTCGGACTAGCGGGACAAAAGAGACCCAGTACTTC
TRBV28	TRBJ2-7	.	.	CASSFPGLGVEQYF	TGTGCCAGCAGTTTCCCGGGTCTAGGCGTCGAGCAGTACTTC
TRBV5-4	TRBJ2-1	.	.	CASSSDGFTEPYNEQFF	TGTGCCAGCAGCTCCGACGGATTCACAGAGCCCTACAATGAGCAGTTCTTC